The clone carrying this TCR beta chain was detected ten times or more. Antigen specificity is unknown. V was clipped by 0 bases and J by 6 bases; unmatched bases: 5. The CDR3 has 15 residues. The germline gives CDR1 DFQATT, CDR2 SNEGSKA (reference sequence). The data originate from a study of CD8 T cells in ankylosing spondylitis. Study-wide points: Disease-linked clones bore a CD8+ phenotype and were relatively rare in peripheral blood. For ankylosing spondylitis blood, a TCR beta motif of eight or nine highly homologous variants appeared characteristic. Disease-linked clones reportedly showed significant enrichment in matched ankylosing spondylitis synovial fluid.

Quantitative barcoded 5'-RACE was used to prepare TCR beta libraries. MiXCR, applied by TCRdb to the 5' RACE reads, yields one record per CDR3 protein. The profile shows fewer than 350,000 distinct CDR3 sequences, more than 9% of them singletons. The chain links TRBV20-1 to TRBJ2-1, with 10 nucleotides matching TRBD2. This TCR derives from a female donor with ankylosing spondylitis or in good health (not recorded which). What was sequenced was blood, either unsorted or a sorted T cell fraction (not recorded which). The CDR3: CSAREAGGRLNEQFF. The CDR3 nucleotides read TGCAGTGCTAGAGAAGCGGGGGGGCGACTCAATGAGCAGTTCTTC.